This TCR beta chain was sequenced in a study of vaccination effects on CD4 cells after COVID-19. Produced via immunoSEQ multiplex PCR; TCRdb's table is partial and in-frame only. Of 57,000 or so clones in the sample, approximately 72% were seen once. Of note for this clone: Its antigen is unknown.

General observations from the study: Recruitment yielded few convalescent patients, and the study had no early post-infection timepoints.

The length of the CDR3 is 15 residues. Germline values: CDR1 LNHDA, CDR2 SQIVND (reference sequence). Trimming shortened V by 1 base and J by 0 bases, and 6 bases separated the two germline ends. Having been cultured for around ten days, the cells underwent CD4+ T cell isolation. Two doses of either BNT162b2 or mRNA-1273 were given to each participant. This receptor was taken from a human donor who received a COVID-19 vaccine. The rearrangement uses TRBV19 and TRBJ2-2; D gene unclear. This sample comprised CD4+ T cells from PBMCs cultured without peptide, obtained after COVID-19 vaccination. The CDR3 bases are TGTGCCAGTAGTATAGCGGAGACGAACACCGGGGAGCTGTTTTTT. Translating it yields CASSIAETNTGELFF.